The source of this TCR beta chain is a study of CD8+ T cells in alopecia areata. Study-level background: Treated individuals took tofacitinib by mouth, 5 to 10 mg twice daily. Study-level points and caveats: Scalp clonality decreased significantly with tofacitinib, and so did expanded CD8+ clones among the top 100. Uncertainty remains about how baseline CD8+ expansion links to response, with one nonresponder. Between patients, shared TCR sequences were less clear than in mice. This was possibly due in part to HLA diversity in the patient population.

Concerning this clone: Antigen specificity is unknown.

Reverse transcribed after extraction, RNA yielded cDNA as the sequencing template. Clones were sequenced by immunoSEQ multiplex PCR, and TCRdb holds only the in-frame ones, with some missing. The repertoire includes approximately 110,000 clones, around 50% of them detected once, and approximately 12% sits in the top ten. The germline V gene has CDR1 SQVTM and CDR2 ANQGSEA. Trimming left V 1 base short and J 5 bases short, with 5 bases between. CDR3 size: 12 residues. The sample's treatment: oral pan-JAK inhibitor, 5-10 mg twice daily. Sequenced here: CD8+ T cells sorted from blood, sampled at week 24, from a patient treated with tofacitinib. The sequence was collected from a human donor with alopecia areata. This chain joins TRBV29-1 and TRBJ2-2; D ambiguous. CDR3: CSVEGETGELFF. The CDR3 coding sequence is TGCAGCGTTGAAGGCGAGACCGGGGAGCTGTTTTTT.